This T cell receptor (beta chain) is drawn from a study of cytomegalovirus exposure and HLA in healthy donors. The data were produced by immunoSEQ multiplex PCR, yet TCRdb's version contains in-frame clones alone and is incomplete. The sample contains more than 300,000 clones, roughly 90% of which appear only once. Of note for this clone: Since a much larger clone is just one base distant, this may be a read error.

There are 15 residues in the CDR3. V shed 2 bases, J shed 5 bases, and the junction held 0 bases outside the gene matches. Germline values: CDR1 MRHNA, CDR2 SNTAGT. Sequencing used PBMCs. This TCR derives from a woman between 18 and 29 years old in good health and CMV-seronegative. J is TRBJ2-1 and V is TRBV6-4; TRBD2 agrees at 13 bases. Here the CDR3 reads CASSDGTSGNNEQFF. As DNA, the CDR3 is TGTGCCAGCAGTGACGGGACTAGCGGGAACAATGAGCAGTTCTTC.